Below, 26 T cell receptor beta chains from the same sample are listed, as sequenced in a study of OX40 agonist ivuxolimab in advanced cancers. The repertoire was sequenced with immunoSEQ multiplex PCR; TCRdb's copy has only in-frame clones and lacks some. Of 40,000 or so clones listed, just under 90% are singletons. Sequenced here: CD4+ or CD8+ T cells sorted from blood, sampled in a trial of the OX40 agonist ivuxolimab. The receptor set was obtained from an adult with an advanced solid tumor such as melanoma, head and neck, liver or kidney cancer.

The chain uses TRBV6-4 and TRBJ1-2; no definite D call. There are 13 residues in the CDR3. From germline, CDR1 is MRHNA and CDR2 SNTAGT. V was clipped by 5 bases and J by 12 bases, with 19 bases between them. For the CDR3, the DNA is TGTGCCAGCAGTTACGTTGAAGGCAGCTCCAACACCTTC. It translates to CASSYVEGSSNTF.

V is TRBV19 and J is TRBJ2-1, with 7 bases lining up with TRBD2. Germline lookup yields CDR1 LNHDA and CDR2 SQIVND (reference sequence). V lost 6 bases, J lost 7 bases, and 18 bases stayed unmatched. CDR3 length: 17 amino acids. The CDR3 DNA follows: TGTGCCAGTAGCCTTAATTACGAGCGGGGACCTAGTAATGAGCAGTTCTTC. Translating gives CASSLNYERGPSNEQFF.

This chain connects TRBV19 to TRBJ2-2; D is possibly TRBD2 (5 bases). V lost 7 bases to trimming and J lost 3 bases, with 9 bases between them. This CDR3 comprises 13 residues. Germline CDR1 and CDR2: LNHDA and SQIVND (reference sequence). The DNA of the CDR3 is TGTGCCAGTATTATGGACTACACCGGGGAGCTGTTTTTT. Amino acid sequence: CASIMDYTGELFF.

The rearrangement uses TRBV29-1 and TRBJ2-2; D tentatively reads TRBD1 or TRBD2 (5 bases each). The germline gives CDR1 SQVTM, CDR2 ANQGSEA. This CDR3 spans 13 amino acids. V lost 7 bases to trimming and J lost 0 bases, with 9 bases between them. CDR3 coding DNA: TGCAGCGGTGGGGACCCGAACACCGGGGAGCTGTTTTTT. This sequence encodes CSGGDPNTGELFF.

The chain uses TRBV6-4 and TRBJ1-3; the D is unclear. Trimming took 4 bases from V and 1 from J, leaving 11 bases between them. The germline V gene encodes CDR1 MRHNA and CDR2 SNTAGT. The length of the CDR3 is 15 residues. The CDR3 nucleotides read TGTGCCAGCAGTGGGCTGGGTCGATCTGGAAACACCATATATTTT. It translates to CASSGLGRSGNTIYF.

The CDR3 nucleotides read TGTGCCAGCAGCCAAGAGTACAGCCAAGAGACCCAGTACTTC. It specifies CASSQEYSQETQYF. The rearrangement uses TRBV14 and TRBJ2-5; D is uncertain. The V and J ends lost 0 bases and 1 base respectively, with 6 bases between them. Per germline, CDR1 SGHDN and CDR2 FVKESK. The CDR3 is 14 residues long.

This clone was detected only once. Written as DNA, the CDR3 is TGTGCCAGCAGTTTATCGACCCCGGGGGTAGGAGGATCACCCCTCCACTTT. Its translation is CASSLSTPGVGGSPLHF. J is TRBJ1-6 and V is TRBV27; D is perhaps TRBD1 (5 bases). The CDR3 is 17 residues long. The V gene lost 0 bases and the J gene lost 10 bases, with 19 bases spanning the gap. The germline V gene has CDR1 MNHEY and CDR2 SMNVEV (reference sequence).

V and J are TRBV19 and TRBJ1-4, with no clear D. There are 15 residues in the CDR3. V was shortened by 6 bases and J by 7 bases, with 18 bases between the two germline ends. Germline CDR1 is LNHDA and CDR2 is SQIVND (reference sequence). The CDR3 here is CASSLRGTGGEKLFF. The CDR3, as DNA: TGTGCCAGTAGCCTTCGAGGAACTGGAGGTGAAAAACTGTTTTTT.

This clone came up a few times. This CDR3 fails to terminate in the conserved phenylalanine or tryptophan, so it likely reflects a read error. Because the CDR3's place on the DNA is in doubt, the DNA is left out and the CDR3 is given as listed by TCRdb. The V and J genes are TRBV7-9 and TRBJ2-7; whether TRBD1, the table's D call, matches the DNA was not checked. CDR1 is SEHNR and CDR2 is FQNEAQ in the germline V gene (reference sequence). The CDR3 totals 12 residues, both ends included. CDR3 region: CASSLVDTALFP.

V usage is TRBV2 and J usage is TRBJ2-4; no definite D call. Germline V CDR1 and CDR2: SNHLY, FYNNEI. Trimming pared 6 bases from V and 0 bases from J, leaving 9 bases between. The CDR3 runs 14 residues. The CDR3 sequence is CASRTGLAKNIQYF. The CDR3 DNA follows: TGTGCCAGCAGGACCGGGCTAGCCAAAAACATTCAGTACTTC.

This clone was recorded only once. V and J are TRBV6-6 and TRBJ2-7; D is unclear. Germline V gene lookup returns CDR1 MNHNY and CDR2 SVGAGI (reference sequence). V gave up 5 bases and J gave up 0 bases, with 8 bases separating them. CDR3 length: 13 amino acids. CDR3 nucleotides: TGTGCCAGCAGTACCCCGATCTCCTACGAGCAGTACTTC. Its translation: CASSTPISYEQYF.

The CDR3 protein is CATSRDTGDSPLHF. The CDR3 DNA reads TGTGCCACCAGCAGAGATACTGGAGATTCACCCCTCCACTTT. The rearrangement joins TRBV15 to TRBJ1-6; no clear D. Trimming took off 0 bases at V and 8 bases at J, with 8 bases between the two ends. From germline, CDR1 is LNHNV and CDR2 YYDKDF (reference sequence). The CDR3 is made up of 14 amino acids.

DNA for the CDR3: TGCGCCAGCAGCCAAGATTTTGAGGGGGGCTCCTCCTACGAGCAGTACTTC. As protein: CASSQDFEGGSSYEQYF. V usage is TRBV4-1 and J usage is TRBJ2-7; the D call may be TRBD1 or TRBD2 (6 bases each). The CDR3 length is 17 residues. Between the trimmed V and J ends, which lost 0 bases and 0 bases, there was a span of 15 bases. From germline, CDR1 is MGHRA and CDR2 YSYEKL.

As for this clone: Other nucleotide sequences from this sample produce the same CDR3. In DNA form, the CDR3 reads TGCGCCAGCAGCTTAGGGACGGTGAACACTGAAGCTTTCTTT. Translating it yields CASSLGTVNTEAFF. This sequence joins TRBV5-1 and TRBJ1-1; D might be TRBD1 (5 bases). Germline V lookup: CDR1 SGHRS, CDR2 YFSETQ. Trimming cost V 2 bases and J 0 bases, with 8 bases left between them. The CDR3 runs 14 residues.

This clone was recorded a few times. This CDR3 reads CASSRQGGAFF. The CDR3 DNA follows: TGTGCCAGTAGTAGACAGGGAGGAGCTTTCTTT. This chain uses TRBV19 with TRBJ1-1; 7 positions match TRBD1. Trimming at V came to 4 bases and at J to 10 bases, leaving 3 bases not matched to a gene. The CDR3 totals 11 residues. The germline V gene encodes CDR1 LNHDA and CDR2 SQIVND (reference sequence).

This clone was picked up one time. The chain couples TRBV7-6 to TRBJ2-5; the D gene could be TRBD1 or TRBD2 (5 bases each). Trimming removed 1 base from V and 11 bases from J, with 17 bases in between. Per the germline V gene, CDR1 is SGHVS and CDR2 is FNYEAQ. The CDR3 has 14 residues. The CDR3 spells CASSLGQGAEEQYF. CDR3 sequence (DNA): TGTGCCAGCAGCTTAGGACAAGGGGCGGAGGAGCAGTACTTC.

This chain connects TRBV5-6 to TRBJ1-5, with D uncertain. The CDR3 spans 14 residues. Germline V gives CDR1 SGHDT, CDR2 YYEEEE. V gave up 2 bases and J gave up 1 base, with 7 bases separating them. This CDR3 reads CASSFGRSNQPQHF. As DNA, the CDR3 is TGTGCCAGCAGCTTCGGGCGGAGCAATCAGCCCCAGCATTTT.

The V call is TRBV2, the J call TRBJ1-4; 8 positions agree with TRBD1. Losses at the gene ends were 3 bases for V and 10 bases for J; bases not matched to a gene: 7. Germline V gene lookup returns CDR1 SNHLY and CDR2 FYNNEI. The CDR3 has 14 residues. This CDR3 is CASSEGQGAGKLFF. Here the CDR3 DNA reads TGTGCCAGCAGTGAGGGTCAGGGGGCAGGAAAACTGTTTTTT.

The genes are TRBV7-6 and TRBJ2-2; 9 bases align to TRBD2. CDR1 SGHVS and CDR2 FNYEAQ come from the germline V gene. Trimming at V came to 4 bases and at J to 2 bases, leaving 5 bases not matched to a gene. This CDR3 has 16 amino acids. The CDR3 region is CASSSFSGSNTGELFF. As DNA, the CDR3 is TGTGCCAGCAGCTCCTTTAGCGGGAGTAACACCGGGGAGCTGTTTTTT.

The rearrangement links TRBV6-5 to TRBJ2-2; D might be TRBD2 (6 bases). CDR1 and CDR2 (germline): MNHEY, SVGAGI. This CDR3 spans 14 amino acids. Between the trimmed V and J ends, which lost 7 bases and 7 bases, there was a span of 16 bases. This CDR3 is CASKIPSAGGELFF. The CDR3, as DNA: TGTGCCAGCAAAATTCCTAGCGCGGGCGGGGAGCTGTTTTTT.

This chain links TRBV18 with TRBJ2-7, with D hard to call. The CDR3 loop spans 13 amino acids. Germline CDR1 and CDR2: KGHSH and LQKENI. Trimming took 3 bases from V and 1 from J, leaving 7 bases between them. Here the CDR3 DNA reads TGTGCCAGCTCACCTCCAATGTCCTACGAGCAGTACTTC. It translates to CASSPPMSYEQYF. Full variable domain (remainder filled in from reference TRBV18 and TRBJ2-7): NAGVMQNPRHLVRRRGQEARLRCSPMKGHSHVYWYRQLPEEGLKFMVYLQKENIIDESGMPKERFSAEFPKEGPSILRIQQVVRGDSAAYFCASSPPMSYEQYFGPGTRLTVT.

The chain is built from TRBV29-1 and TRBJ2-5; D perhaps matches TRBD1 (5 bases). The CDR3 is made up of 11 amino acids. Trimming stripped 3 bases from V and 7 bases from J, with 9 bases between. CDR1 SQVTM and CDR2 ANQGSEA come from the germline V gene. The CDR3 DNA is TGCAGCGTTGACAAGGGGTTGACCCAGTACTTC. The encoded protein is CSVDKGLTQYF.

The chain links TRBV19 to TRBJ2-5; no definite D call. Looked up from germline, CDR1 is LNHDA and CDR2 is SQIVND (reference sequence). The ends were cut back, 8 bases at V and 4 bases at J, with 14 bases in the middle. The CDR3 is 13 residues long. CDR3 DNA: TGTGCCAGTGCCAACTCTGCGCGAGAGACCCAGTACTTC. This gives the protein CASANSARETQYF.

The V and J genes are TRBV7-9 and TRBJ2-7, with 11 bases matching TRBD2. Germline lookup yields CDR1 SEHNR and CDR2 FQNEAQ (reference sequence). The length of the CDR3 is 14 residues. J was trimmed by 6 bases and V by 6 bases; bases with no gene match: 7. The CDR3 sequence: CASRGGSGRAEQYF. The CDR3 DNA is TGTGCCAGCAGAGGGGGTAGCGGGAGGGCCGAGCAGTACTTC.

This clone was counted a few times. V is TRBV7-3 and J is TRBJ1-6; no definite D call. V was trimmed by 5 bases and J by 7 bases, leaving 15 bases between them. The CDR3 is 15 residues long. Germline V gene lookup returns CDR1 SGHTA and CDR2 FQGTGA. In nucleotides, the CDR3 is TGTGCCAGCAGCCCGGGTCCTCCTGGGAATTCACCCCTCCACTTT. Translated: CASSPGPPGNSPLHF.

The rearrangement joins TRBV15 to TRBJ1-1; TRBD1 matches at 10 bases. Trimming cost V 1 base and J 3 bases; bases outside gene matches: 2. The CDR3 has 15 residues. CDR1 LNHNV and CDR2 YYDKDF come from the germline V gene (reference sequence). The CDR3 protein is CATSRGQGADTEAFF. CDR3 sequence (DNA): TGTGCCACCAGCAGAGGACAGGGGGCGGACACTGAAGCTTTCTTT.